Presented here are 2 T cell receptor beta chains from one specimen sequenced in a study of radiation and T cells in renal cell carcinoma. TCRdb's copy holds only in-frame clones and misses some; the assay was immunoSEQ multiplex PCR. The repertoire has under 7,000 clones, roughly two thirds of them found once; the top ten carry less than 30%. As to treatment: treatment-naive control, cytoreductive nephrectomy. The sequencing used tumor tissue, collected from a patient whose treatment was nephrectomy without radiotherapy. The receptors shown here come from a human donor with renal cell carcinoma.

The chain has TRBV7-9 and TRBJ2-1; 9 positions match TRBD1. The V and J ends lost 6 bases and 3 bases, in that order; junction bases with no gene match: 0. The CDR3 totals 13 residues. Germline V gene lookup returns CDR1 SEHNR and CDR2 FQNEAQ (reference sequence). CDR3 amino acids: CASRTGGYNEQFF. The CDR3, as DNA: TGTGCCAGCAGGACAGGGGGCTACAATGAGCAGTTCTTC.

This clone was counted a few times. V usage is TRBV7-8 and J usage is TRBJ1-4; no clear D. Trimming left V 1 base short and J 0 bases short, with 6 bases between. CDR3 length equals 15 residues. CDR1 is SGHVS and CDR2 is FQNEAQ in the germline V gene. The CDR3 nucleotides read TGTGCCAGCAGCTTAGGAAGAGCAACTAATGAAAAACTGTTTTTT. Its protein is CASSLGRATNEKLFF.